Listed here are 11 T cell receptor beta chains from one sample, sequenced in a study of cytomegalovirus exposure and HLA in healthy donors. The PCR had 60 Vbeta and 13 Jbeta primers. The assay was immunoSEQ multiplex PCR, and TCRdb's table has in-frame clones only and misses some. The sample lists tens of thousands of clones, 55% to 75% occurring once. Sequencing used PBMCs. The receptors here all came from a middle-aged man in good health and CMV-seropositive.

V gene TRBV7-8 combines with J gene TRBJ2-7; 9 nucleotides agree with TRBD2. Germline lookup yields CDR1 SGHVS and CDR2 FQNEAQ. The CDR3 has 17 amino acids. Germline trimming cut 1 base from V and 3 bases from J; bases unmatched to any gene: 10. CDR3 sequence: CASSLDGWIAGDYEQYF. Written as DNA, the CDR3 is TGTGCCAGCAGCTTAGATGGTTGGATAGCGGGAGACTACGAGCAGTACTTC.

This clone was observed a few times. This chain uses TRBV6-6 with TRBJ2-7; TRBD2 agrees at 13 bases. J was trimmed by 2 bases and V by 6 bases; bases with no gene match: 4. Looked up from germline, CDR1 is MNHNY and CDR2 is SVGAGI (reference sequence). This CDR3 region has 15 residues. The CDR3 nucleotides are TGTGCCAGCAGAGATACTAGCGGGAGGGCCTACGAGCAGTACTTC. The encoded protein is CASRDTSGRAYEQYF.

This clone has ten or more counts. The chain combines TRBV4-3 with TRBJ2-1, with a weak D call TRBD1 (6 bases). V shed 1 base and J shed 8 bases, with 24 bases lying between them. The CDR3 runs 18 residues. Germline assignment: CDR1 LGHNA and CDR2 YSLEER. In nucleotides, the CDR3 is TGCGCCAGCAGCCAAGTCAGCCCCGGGCAGGGGTCCGCGGATGAGCAGTTCTTC. This sequence encodes CASSQVSPGQGSADEQFF.

This clone is a singleton in its sample. J is TRBJ2-3 and V is TRBV19, with 11 bases aligning to TRBD1. In germline, CDR1 is LNHDA, CDR2 SQIVND (reference sequence). CDR3 length: 15 amino acids. J lost 4 bases, V lost 5 bases, and 5 bases had no gene match. This CDR3 reads CASSPDRGLSDTQYF. CDR3 in DNA: TGTGCCAGTAGTCCGGACAGGGGGCTTTCAGATACGCAGTATTTT.

This chain links TRBV19 with TRBJ2-2; 7 nucleotides match TRBD2. CDR1 is LNHDA, CDR2 SQIVND, per germline (reference sequence). The CDR3 has 17 amino acids. V lost 4 bases to trimming and J lost 0 bases; unmatched junction nucleotides: 8. CDR3 region: CASSTPGGWPNTGELFF. DNA of the CDR3: TGTGCCAGTAGTACCCCCGGGGGGTGGCCGAACACCGGGGAGCTGTTTTTT.

This clone was detected only a few times. V and J are TRBV2 and TRBJ2-5; D possibly corresponds to TRBD1 (7 bases). The CDR3 is 14 amino acids. Germline V gene data show CDR1 as SNHLY and CDR2 as FYNNEI. V shed 6 bases and J shed 4 bases, with 15 bases lying between them. The CDR3 protein is CASSPGGTGETQYF. The DNA of the CDR3 is TGTGCCAGCAGCCCAGGGGGGACGGGAGAGACCCAGTACTTC.

J is TRBJ2-7 and V is TRBV10-3, with 7 bases identical to TRBD2. Per the germline V gene, CDR1 is ENHRY and CDR2 is SYGVKD. The CDR3 has 13 residues. V was clipped by 4 bases and J by 4 bases; unmatched bases: 4. This chain's CDR3 is CAISVRGEYEQYF. As DNA, the CDR3 is TGTGCCATCAGTGTTCGGGGGGAGTACGAGCAGTACTTC.

V is TRBV15 and J is TRBJ2-1; TRBD2 matches 15 bases. The length of the CDR3 is 15 residues. Germline V CDR1 and CDR2: LNHNV, YYDKDF (reference sequence). The V segment lost 4 bases and the J segment 7 bases; nucleotides outside the gene matches: 2. The CDR3 DNA is TGTGCCACCAGCACGGGGACTAGCGGGAGGAATGAGCAGTTCTTC. This translates into CATSTGTSGRNEQFF.

This clone was counted only a few times. This chain links TRBV5-6 with TRBJ1-5; a weak D match, TRBD1 (5 bases). Germline CDR1 is SGHDT and CDR2 is YYEEEE. This CDR3 is 16 amino acids long. V was pared by 4 bases and J by 9 bases, with 23 bases between. The CDR3 reads CASSQTQHGGVGPQHF. In DNA form, the CDR3 reads TGTGCCAGCAGCCAAACCCAACACGGGGGGGTTGGGCCCCAGCATTTT.

The rearrangement joins TRBV19 to TRBJ2-3, with TRBD1 identical over 7 bases. CDR1 and CDR2 from the germline V gene are LNHDA and SQIVND (reference sequence). The ends lost 7 bases at V and 0 bases at J; junction bases unmatched: 7. This CDR3 region has 15 residues. The CDR3 here is CASIDRVSSTDTQYF. CDR3 nucleotides: TGTGCCAGTATTGACAGGGTGTCGAGCACAGATACGCAGTATTTT.

V is TRBV7-9 and J is TRBJ2-3, with 13 bases aligning to TRBD2. This CDR3 has 16 amino acids. The V and J ends lost 5 bases and 6 bases, in that order; junction bases with no gene match: 8. Germline V gene data show CDR1 as SEHNR and CDR2 as FQNEAQ (reference sequence). DNA for the CDR3: TGTGCCAGCAGCCTGACTAGCGGGGGGATGAGGGATACGCAGTATTTT. It specifies CASSLTSGGMRDTQYF.